A single sample gave rise to the 18 T cell receptor beta chains below, sequenced in a study of cytomegalovirus exposure and HLA in healthy donors. The PCR used 60 Vbeta and 13 Jbeta primers. Some clones are missing from TCRdb's copy, which holds only in-frame ones; the method was immunoSEQ multiplex PCR. The table includes approximately 110,000 clones, about 16% detected once. Sequenced: PBMCs. These receptor sequences come from a woman under 30 in good health and CMV-seronegative.

To note about this clone: One junction end does not reproduce the germline sequence, and a read error may be involved. The chain uses TRBV7-7 and TRBJ1-5; TRBD1 aligns across 10 bases. Germline V gene sequence: CDR1 SSHAT, CDR2 FNYEAQ (reference sequence). The CDR3 has 19 amino acids. The CDR3 bases are TGTGCTAGCAGCTTAGGGCGGGACAGGGGAGGTCTAGACAATCAGCCCCAGCATTTT. It is translated as CASSLGRDRGGLDNQPQHF.

This chain joins TRBV7-8 and TRBJ2-7; perhaps TRBD1 as D (6 bases). CDR3 size: 16 residues. Germline-derived CDR1 and CDR2 are SGHVS and FQNEAQ. Trimming took off 2 bases at V and 2 bases at J, with 16 bases between the two ends. CDR3 bases: TGTGCCAGCAGCTTAATGCGGACGGGACAAACCTACGAGCAGTACTTC. Its translation is CASSLMRTGQTYEQYF.

The J gene is TRBJ2-1, the V gene TRBV7-2; 9 bases line up with TRBD2. The V gene end was trimmed by 0 bases and the J gene end by 9 bases; junction bases not matched to a gene: 9. From germline, CDR1 is SGHTA and CDR2 FQGNSA. This CDR3 region has 16 residues. The chain's CDR3 is CASSLAPGLAGGEQFF. The CDR3 coding sequence is TGTGCCAGCAGCTTAGCGCCGGGACTAGCCGGGGGTGAGCAGTTCTTC.

The chain uses TRBV7-9 and TRBJ1-2; D not resolved. The CDR3 extends over 14 amino acids. CDR1 is SEHNR and CDR2 is FQNEAQ in the germline V gene (reference sequence). Deletions cut 5 bases from V and 2 bases from J, with 12 bases between. The CDR3 is CASSLPGVNYGYTF. The CDR3 DNA reads TGTGCCAGCAGCCTCCCCGGGGTAAACTATGGCTACACCTTC.

This clone was found once. This chain links TRBV7-9 with TRBJ2-3; no clear D. The CDR3 is made up of 14 amino acids. Germline-derived CDR1 and CDR2 are SEHNR and FQNEAQ (reference sequence). Trimming pared 1 base from V and 5 bases from J, leaving 10 bases between. The chain's CDR3 is CASSLEARQDTQYF. As DNA, the CDR3 is TGTGCCAGCAGCTTAGAAGCCCGCCAAGATACGCAGTATTTT.

This clone has just a few counts. The rearrangement links TRBV15 to TRBJ2-1, with 9 bases lining up with TRBD2. CDR1 is LNHNV and CDR2 is YYDKDF in the germline V gene (reference sequence). V lost 0 bases and J lost 1; bases outside the gene matches: 4. There are 17 residues in the CDR3. The CDR3 DNA is TGTGCCACCAGCAGAGAAGGCGGGGGGGGTTCCTACAATGAGCAGTTCTTC. Translation: CATSREGGGGSYNEQFF.

This clone was counted a few times. This sequence joins TRBV5-6 and TRBJ2-1; 7 bases agree with TRBD1. CDR1 and CDR2 from the germline V gene are SGHDT and YYEEEE. The CDR3 totals 14 residues. V lost 4 bases and J lost 9; bases outside the gene matches: 10. Here the CDR3 reads CASSLYRGGSEQFF. CDR3 nucleotide sequence: TGTGCCAGCAGCCTTTACAGGGGTGGGAGTGAGCAGTTCTTC.

For this clone: Other DNA sequences in this sample translate to the same CDR3. The chain recombines TRBV7-2 with TRBJ1-5; D may be TRBD1 (5 bases). Germline assignment: CDR1 SGHTA and CDR2 FQGNSA. V gave up 1 base and J gave up 0 bases, with 7 bases separating them. The CDR3 has 15 amino acids. The CDR3 sequence is CASSLVGGSNQPQHF. The CDR3 nucleotides read TGTGCCAGCAGCTTAGTGGGGGGTAGCAATCAGCCCCAGCATTTT.

The chain is built from TRBV28 and TRBJ1-2; 7 nucleotides align to TRBD1. The CDR3 has 15 amino acids. The germline V gene has CDR1 MDHEN and CDR2 SYDVKM. With 2 bases clipped from V and 1 base from J, the junction kept 4 bases outside the gene matches. CDR3 sequence: CASSLVRGINYGYTF. Here the CDR3 DNA reads TGTGCCAGCAGTTTAGTCAGGGGGATTAACTATGGCTACACCTTC.

The chain uses TRBV9 and TRBJ2-7, with D perhaps TRBD2 (6 bases). Germline values: CDR1 SGDLS, CDR2 YYNGEE. CDR3 length: 16 residues. The ends were cut back, 0 bases at V and 3 bases at J, with 16 bases in the middle. CDR3 residues: CASSVEGGDVGYEQYF. The CDR3, as DNA: TGTGCCAGCAGCGTAGAGGGCGGGGATGTTGGCTACGAGCAGTACTTC.

The chain joins TRBV19 to TRBJ2-7; a weak D match, TRBD1 (6 bases). The CDR3 contains 14 residues. Germline V gives CDR1 LNHDA, CDR2 SQIVND (reference sequence). Trimming shortened V by 3 bases and J by 7 bases, and 16 bases separated the two germline ends. As DNA, the CDR3 is TGTGCCAGTAGTATTTGGGGGCTTCTAAGGGAGCAGTACTTC. Protein product: CASSIWGLLREQYF. Based on the CDR3 plus reference TRBV19 and TRBJ2-7, the full variable domain is DGGITQSPKYLFRKEGQNVTLSCEQNLNHDAMYWYRQDPGQGLRLIYYSQIVNDFQKGDIAEGYSVSREKKESFPLTVTSAQKNPTAFYLCASSIWGLLREQYFGPGTRLTVT.

The chain is built from TRBV9 and TRBJ2-5; TRBD1 might be the D (7 bases). The length of the CDR3 is 15 residues. Germline assignment: CDR1 SGDLS and CDR2 YYNGEE. The germline V and J ends were trimmed by 0 bases and 5 bases, with 14 bases remaining between them. CDR3: CASSVGGTARETQYF. The CDR3 nucleotides read TGTGCCAGCAGCGTAGGCGGGACAGCCAGGGAGACCCAGTACTTC. The entire variable domain, with the rest obtained from reference TRBV9 and TRBJ2-5, is as follows: DSGVTQTPKHLITATGQRVTLRCSPRSGDLSVYWYQQSLDQGLQFLIQYYNGEERAKGNILERFSAQQFPDLHSELNLSSLELGDSALYFCASSVGGTARETQYFGPGTRLLVL.

This clone was picked up a small number of times. The chain joins TRBV5-1 to TRBJ1-1; 7 positions match TRBD1. The CDR3 is 16 amino acids. The germline V gene has CDR1 SGHRS and CDR2 YFSETQ. The V gene end was trimmed by 0 bases and the J gene end by 4 bases; junction bases not matched to a gene: 9. This CDR3 reads CASSLAHQGQITEAFF. Written as DNA, the CDR3 is TGCGCCAGCAGCTTGGCCCACCAGGGACAGATCACTGAAGCTTTCTTT.

The chain couples TRBV5-1 to TRBJ2-3, with a weak D call TRBD2 (5 bases). The CDR3 is made up of 12 amino acids. Germline values: CDR1 SGHRS, CDR2 YFSETQ. V gave up 5 bases and J gave up 11 bases, with 15 bases separating them. The CDR3 bases are TGCGCCAGCAGTTCCGAGGGAGCTTTGCAGTATTTT. This encodes CASSSEGALQYF.

The J gene is TRBJ2-3, the V gene TRBV19, with 8 bases aligning to TRBD2. The CDR3 has 15 amino acids. V lost 5 bases to trimming and J lost 4 bases; unmatched junction nucleotides: 8. CDR1 and CDR2 (germline): LNHDA, SQIVND (reference sequence). The CDR3 reads CASSPGTRGPDTQYF. Written as DNA, the CDR3 is TGTGCCAGTAGTCCCGGGACTAGAGGGCCAGATACGCAGTATTTT.

This sequence joins TRBV5-4 and TRBJ1-4, with 8 bases that match TRBD1. CDR3 size: 15 residues. With 4 bases clipped from V and 6 bases from J, the junction kept 8 bases outside the gene matches. Germline V gene sequence: CDR1 SGHNT, CDR2 YYREEE (reference sequence). CDR3 DNA: TGTGCCAGCAGCCCTGGACAGGGCCGGGATGAAAAACTGTTTTTT. It yields the protein CASSPGQGRDEKLFF.

V gene TRBV7-9 combines with J gene TRBJ1-1; a possible D gene is TRBD1 (5 bases). Germline V gives CDR1 SEHNR, CDR2 FQNEAQ (reference sequence). V shed 0 bases and J shed 7 bases, with 15 bases lying between them. The CDR3 runs to 15 residues. CDR3 in DNA: TGTGCCAGCAGCTTAGCTTGGGGCCGAGCCGGTGAAGCTTTCTTT. Residues: CASSLAWGRAGEAFF.

This clone turned up a few times. The rearrangement links TRBV29-1 to TRBJ1-1; D unresolved. The germline V gene has CDR1 SQVTM and CDR2 ANQGSEA. This CDR3 is built from 14 residues. V shed 6 bases and J shed 1 base, with 15 bases lying between them. The CDR3 bases are TGCAGCGTCGCGGAGGGCGCGCGGAACACTGAAGCTTTCTTT. Its translation is CSVAEGARNTEAFF.